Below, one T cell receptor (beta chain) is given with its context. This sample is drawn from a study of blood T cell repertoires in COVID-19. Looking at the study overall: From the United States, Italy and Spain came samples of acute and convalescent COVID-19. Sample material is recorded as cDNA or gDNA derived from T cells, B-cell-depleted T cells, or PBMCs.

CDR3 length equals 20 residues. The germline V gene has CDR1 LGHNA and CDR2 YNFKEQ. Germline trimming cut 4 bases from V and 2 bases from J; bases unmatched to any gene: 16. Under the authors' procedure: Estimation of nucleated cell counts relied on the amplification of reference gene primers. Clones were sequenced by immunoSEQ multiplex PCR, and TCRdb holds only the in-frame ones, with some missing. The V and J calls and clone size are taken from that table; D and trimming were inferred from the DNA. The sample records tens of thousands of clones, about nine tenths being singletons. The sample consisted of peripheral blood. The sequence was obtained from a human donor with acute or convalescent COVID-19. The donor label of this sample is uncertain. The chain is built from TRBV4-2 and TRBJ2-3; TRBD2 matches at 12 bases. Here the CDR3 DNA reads TGTGCCAGCAGCCCCCGTGGGACTAGCGGGTACTACCTGGACACAGATACGCAGTATTTT. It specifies CASSPRGTSGYYLDTDTQYF.